The clone carrying this T cell receptor (beta chain) was seen only a few times. Its specificity is not known. This specimen comes from a study of cytomegalovirus exposure and HLA in healthy donors. Study results and limitations: Cytomegalovirus-associated TCR beta chains were listed, numbering some 150. Reportedly, HLA-A and HLA-B alleles of most subjects were accurately predicted from TCR beta.

This CDR3 spans 13 amino acids. Per the germline V gene, CDR1 is KGHSH and CDR2 is LQKENI. The ends lost 6 bases at V and 5 bases at J; junction bases unmatched: 5. 13 Jbeta primers and 60 Vbeta primers were used for the PCR. In the original processing: Unique TCR beta chains numbered about 80 million in a later analysis, with around 11 million shared. Method: immunoSEQ multiplex PCR; TCRdb's copy keeps in-frame clones and lacks some. The V and J calls and the clone size are those of that table, but D and trimming were determined from the DNA. Among 200,000 to 250,000 clones listed, about 81% were seen once.

Sequencing was done on a sample of PBMCs. This TCR derives from a woman aged 40 to 50 in good health and CMV-seropositive. The V call is TRBV18, the J call TRBJ2-7; 9 bases are a match to TRBD1. The CDR3 sequence: CASSGTGWDEQYF. Here the CDR3 DNA reads TGTGCCAGCTCCGGGACAGGGTGGGACGAGCAGTACTTC. Together with reference TRBV18 and TRBJ2-7, the CDR3 gives the full variable domain: NAGVMQNPRHLVRRRGQEARLRCSPMKGHSHVYWYRQLPEEGLKFMVYLQKENIIDESGMPKERFSAEFPKEGPSILRIQQVVRGDSAAYFCASSGTGWDEQYFGPGTRLTVT.